This T cell receptor (beta chain) comes out of a study of T cells in Graves' hyperthyroidism and ophthalmopathy. Overall study findings and caveats: The model forecast ophthalmopathy, anticipating it by a median approximately 6.2 months before onset. Most expanded thyroid clonotypes above 0.001 recurred in blood.

Amplified TCR beta CDR3 regions came from RNA transcripts. Researchers ran a first-round RT-PCR on the TCR CDR3 using the HTBI primer set. Using its own MiXCR run on the multiplex PCR reads, TCRdb lists one record per CDR3 protein. The table lists 480,000 or so distinct CDR3 sequences, approximately 48% of them singletons, with approximately 44% in the top ten. A note on this clonotype: Antigen: not known.

The CDR3 has 14 amino acids. Trimming stripped 6 bases from V and 0 bases from J, with 12 bases between. Looked up from germline, CDR1 is ENHRY and CDR2 is SYGVKD. This sequence joins TRBV10-3 and TRBJ2-7; perhaps TRBD2 as D (6 bases). This clonotype originated in an adult woman with Graves' disease, either hyperthyroidism or ophthalmopathy (not recorded which). Material for sequencing was peripheral blood or thyroid tissue (not recorded which). The CDR3 protein is CAIRRLESSYEQYF. The DNA of the CDR3 is TGTGCCATCAGGAGACTAGAGAGCTCCTACGAGCAGTACTTC.